What follows is one TCR beta chain and its context. Its binding antigen is unknown. Within one base of it there is no much larger clone, and no base qualities were kept. The data belong to a study of human T cells and chemical hapten exposure (dated by TCRdb to the early 2020s). Regarding the research as a whole: For sensitization, 2% DPC in acetone was applied to a 2 cm by 2 cm area of upper inner arm skin. Throughout the approximately 24-week study period, patients were also given weekly therapeutic DPC doses on the scalp. Patch tests used Finn chambers with 0.01% DPC on the upper back, scored after 6 days by International Contact Dermatitis Research Group standards. The patient cohort, mostly female, included alopecia areata with under or over 50% scalp involvement, alopecia totalis and alopecia universalis. Libraries were pooled for sequencing, and variation in per-sample TCR yields was attributed mainly to small differences in library volumes within the pool. This study followed changes in the peripheral blood TCR repertoire in vivo during primary and secondary sensitization of alopecia patients to the hapten diphenylcyclopropenone (DPC). Blood samples were taken from patients before sensitization (week 0) and then at 2, 6 and about 24 weeks after DPC sensitization. Twenty-nine alopecia patients provided blood for TCR sequencing at one to four time points (pre-sensitization, 2, 6 and 24 weeks). Broad study findings and their caveats: DPC sensitization did not change how many TCRs were above 1 in 1000 frequency, and no evidence was found of alterations in global repertoire structure. Because every patient had alopecia, a presumed autoimmune disease, the patients' immune response might differ from that of healthy individuals. Repeated subsampling changed both the strength of the expansion versus patch-test correlation and the threshold at which that correlation became significant. Compared with pre-sensitization or healthy control sets, expanded TCRs formed significantly more large CDR3 similarity clusters, which is consistent with antigen-driven responses. Patch test score correlated positively with the number of PT1 expanded TCRs, reaching significance at thresholds 8, 16 and 32 but not at 4.

The intended sense of this specimen's time point label: pre-sensitization, week 0. Per the publication, the treatment or condition label means: therapeutic diphenylcyclopropenone sensitization with weekly scalp DPC. Blood at each patch-test visit was drawn before the patch test was applied. Patients were eligible if aged 18 to 70, diagnosed with alopecia and judged suitable for DPC therapy, and pregnant patients were excluded. Total RNA was extracted from unfractionated whole blood collected in Tempus Blood RNA tubes. The library was made by RACE. The sequencer was a NextSeq 500. During library preparation, unique molecular identifiers were attached to individual cDNA molecules so that TCRs could be counted in a quantitative, reproducible way. For every blood RNA sample, sequencing covered both the TCR alpha and TCR beta chains. The source study handled its data this way. Samples had a median of around 92,000 TCRs, with a range from roughly 20,000 to 700,000. The Decombinator software suite was used to annotate V, J and CDR3 in the TCR reads. For PS versus PT1 abundance plots, all samples were subsampled to the same number of TCRs (28,000). TCRs were defined as expanded if absent before sensitization and observed at least eight times at the 2-week time point. The public reads were run again by TCRdb, first through fastp at Q25 and then through MiXCR, and only productive beta chains were kept. Identical CDR3 protein sequences are pooled into one entry, listed with their most common genes and DNA. It is TCRdb's table, rather than the study itself, that gives the V and J calls and clone size. The sample table shows approximately 370,000 distinct CDR3 sequences, and 5% to 6.5% are seen once. Around 8% of the sample comes from the top ten.

This specimen was whole blood, taken in connection with sensitization to the hapten diphenylcyclopropenone (DPC). This TCR was sampled from a young woman with alopecia areata. Some clones in this sample may be carry-over from other donors' samples.

The CDR3 protein sequence reads: CASSSLTGKDYEQYF. The nucleotides are TGTGCCAGCAGTTCCTTGACAGGGAAAGACTACGAGCAGTACTTC. The chain joins TRBV28 to TRBJ2-7; 7 middle bases align to TRBD1. The germline V gene gives CDR1 as MDHEN and CDR2 as SYDVKM. Germline trimming amounts to 4 bases on V and 3 bases on J, with 9 as the count of junction bases outside the gene matches. The CDR3 sequence holds 15 residues, the cysteine and phenylalanine included. The only DNA kept is the CDR3, 45 bases in frame from the first base.